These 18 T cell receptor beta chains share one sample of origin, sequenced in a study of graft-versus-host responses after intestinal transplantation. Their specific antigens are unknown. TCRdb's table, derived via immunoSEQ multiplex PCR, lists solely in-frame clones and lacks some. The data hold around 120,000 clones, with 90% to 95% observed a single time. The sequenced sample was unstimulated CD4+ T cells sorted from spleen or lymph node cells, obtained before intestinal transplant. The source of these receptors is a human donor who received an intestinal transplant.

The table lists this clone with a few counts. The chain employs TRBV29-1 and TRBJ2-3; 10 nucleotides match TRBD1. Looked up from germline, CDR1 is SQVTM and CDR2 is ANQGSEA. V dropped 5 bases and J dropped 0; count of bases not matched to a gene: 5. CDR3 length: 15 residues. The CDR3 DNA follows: TGCAGCGTTTCTCCGGGACAGGGGAGCACAGATACGCAGTATTTT. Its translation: CSVSPGQGSTDTQYF.

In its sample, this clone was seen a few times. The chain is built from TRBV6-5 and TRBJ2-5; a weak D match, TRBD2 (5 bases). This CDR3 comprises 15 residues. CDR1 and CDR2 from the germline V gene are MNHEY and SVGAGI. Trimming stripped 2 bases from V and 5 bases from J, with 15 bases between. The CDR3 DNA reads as TGTGCCAGCAGTTACCGAGGGAGTTCTAGGGAGACCCAGTACTTC. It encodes CASSYRGSSRETQYF.

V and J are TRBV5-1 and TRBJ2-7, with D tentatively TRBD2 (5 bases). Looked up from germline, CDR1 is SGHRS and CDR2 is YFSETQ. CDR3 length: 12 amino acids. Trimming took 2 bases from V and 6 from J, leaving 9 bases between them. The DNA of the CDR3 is TGCGCCAGCAGCTTATTCGGGATCGAGCAGTACTTC. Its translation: CASSLFGIEQYF.

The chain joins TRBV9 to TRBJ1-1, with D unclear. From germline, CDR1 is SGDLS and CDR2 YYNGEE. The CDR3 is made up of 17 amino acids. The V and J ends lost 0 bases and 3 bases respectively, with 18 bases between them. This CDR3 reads CASSVDWRPHLHTEAFF. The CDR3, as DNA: TGTGCCAGCAGCGTAGATTGGCGGCCCCACCTGCACACTGAAGCTTTCTTT.

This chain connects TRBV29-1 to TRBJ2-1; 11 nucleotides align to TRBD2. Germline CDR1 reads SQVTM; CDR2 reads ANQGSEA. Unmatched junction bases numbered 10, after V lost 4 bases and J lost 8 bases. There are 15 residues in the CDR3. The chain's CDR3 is CSVVSGRAKFYEQFF. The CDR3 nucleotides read TGCAGCGTTGTTAGCGGGAGGGCCAAATTCTATGAGCAGTTCTTC.

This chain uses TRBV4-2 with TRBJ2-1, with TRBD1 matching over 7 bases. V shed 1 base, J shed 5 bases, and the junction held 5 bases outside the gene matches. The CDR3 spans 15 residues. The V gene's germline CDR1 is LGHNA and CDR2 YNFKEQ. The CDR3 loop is CASSQGDRQHNEQFF. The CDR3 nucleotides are TGTGCCAGCAGCCAAGGGGACAGACAACACAATGAGCAGTTCTTC.

CDR3 in DNA: TGTGCCAGCAGTTTTTTTGGACACTCGAACACTGAAGCTTTCTTT. This sequence encodes CASSFFGHSNTEAFF. The rearrangement uses TRBV27 and TRBJ1-1, with D maybe TRBD1 (5 bases). The CDR3 extends over 15 amino acids. Germline V gene lookup returns CDR1 MNHEY and CDR2 SMNVEV (reference sequence). V lost 3 bases and J 1 base, leaving 12 bases between the germline ends.

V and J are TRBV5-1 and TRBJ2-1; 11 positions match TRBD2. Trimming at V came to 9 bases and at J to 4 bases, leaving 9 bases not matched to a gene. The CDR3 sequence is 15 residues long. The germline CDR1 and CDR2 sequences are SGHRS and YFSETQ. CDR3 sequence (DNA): TGCGCCATCTTCCCGGGACTAGCGGTATACAATGAGCAGTTCTTC. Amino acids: CAIFPGLAVYNEQFF. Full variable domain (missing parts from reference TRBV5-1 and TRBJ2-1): KAGVTQTPRYLIKTRGQQVTLSCSPISGHRSVSWYQQTPGQGLQFLFEYFSETQRNKGNFPGRFSGRQFSNSRSEMNVSTLELGDSALYLCAIFPGLAVYNEQFFGPGTRLTVL.

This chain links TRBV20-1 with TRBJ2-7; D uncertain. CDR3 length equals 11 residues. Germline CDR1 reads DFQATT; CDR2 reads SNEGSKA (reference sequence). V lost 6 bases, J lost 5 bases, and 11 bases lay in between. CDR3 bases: TGCAGTGCCATCAAGTGGGACGAGCAGTACTTC. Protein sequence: CSAIKWDEQYF.

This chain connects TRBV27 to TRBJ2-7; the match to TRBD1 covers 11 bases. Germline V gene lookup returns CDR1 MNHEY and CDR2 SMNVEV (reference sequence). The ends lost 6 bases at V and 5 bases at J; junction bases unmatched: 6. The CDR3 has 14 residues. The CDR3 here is CASRGTGGIHEQYF. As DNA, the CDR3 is TGTGCCAGCAGAGGGACAGGGGGGATTCACGAGCAGTACTTC.

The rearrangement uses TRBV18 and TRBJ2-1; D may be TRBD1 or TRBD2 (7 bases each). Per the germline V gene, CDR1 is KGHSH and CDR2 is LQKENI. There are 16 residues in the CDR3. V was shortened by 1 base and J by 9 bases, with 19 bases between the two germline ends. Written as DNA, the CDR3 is TGTGCCAGCTCACCACAGCGGGACAGCGGTTCCCTTGAGCAGTTCTTC. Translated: CASSPQRDSGSLEQFF.

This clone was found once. The CDR3: CASSLGLGGQTGELFF. The DNA of the CDR3 is TGTGCCAGCAGCTTAGGGCTGGGCGGGCAGACCGGGGAGCTGTTTTTT. The chain joins TRBV7-9 to TRBJ2-2; TRBD2 is a possible D gene (5 bases). The CDR3 runs 16 residues. Germline V CDR1 and CDR2: SEHNR, FQNEAQ (reference sequence). Between the trimmed V and J ends, which lost 1 base and 5 bases, there was a span of 14 bases. The full variable domain, in which reference TRBV7-9 and TRBJ2-2 provide the parts outside the CDR3, is DTGVSQNPRHKITKRGQNVTFRCDPISEHNRLYWYRQTLGQGPEFLTYFQNEAQLEKSRLLSDRFSAERPKGSFSTLEIQRTEQGDSAMYLCASSLGLGGQTGELFFGEGSRLTVL.

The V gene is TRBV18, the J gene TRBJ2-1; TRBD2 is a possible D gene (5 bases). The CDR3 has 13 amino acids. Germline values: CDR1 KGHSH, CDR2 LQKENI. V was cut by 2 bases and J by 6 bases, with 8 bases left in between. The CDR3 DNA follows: TGTGCCAGCTCACCAGGAGGTGGCAATGAGCAGTTCTTC. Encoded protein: CASSPGGGNEQFF. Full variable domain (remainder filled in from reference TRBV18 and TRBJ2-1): NAGVMQNPRHLVRRRGQEARLRCSPMKGHSHVYWYRQLPEEGLKFMVYLQKENIIDESGMPKERFSAEFPKEGPSILRIQQVVRGDSAAYFCASSPGGGNEQFFGPGTRLTVL.

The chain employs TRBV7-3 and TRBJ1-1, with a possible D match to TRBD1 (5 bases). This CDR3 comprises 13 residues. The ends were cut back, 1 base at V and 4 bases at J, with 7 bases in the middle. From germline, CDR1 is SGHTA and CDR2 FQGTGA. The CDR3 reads CASSLIRATEAFF. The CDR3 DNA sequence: TGTGCCAGCAGCTTAATCAGGGCCACTGAAGCTTTCTTT. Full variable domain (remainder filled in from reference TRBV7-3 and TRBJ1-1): GAGVSQTPSNKVTEKGKYVELRCDPISGHTALYWYRQSLGQGPEFLIYFQGTGAADDSGLPNDRFFAVRPEGSVSTLKIQRTERGDSAVYLCASSLIRATEAFFGQGTRLTVV.

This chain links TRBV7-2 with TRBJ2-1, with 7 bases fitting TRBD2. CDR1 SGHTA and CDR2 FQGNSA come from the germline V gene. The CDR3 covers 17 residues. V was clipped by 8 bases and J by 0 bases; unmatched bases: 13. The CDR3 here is CASATNGGTSSYNEQFF. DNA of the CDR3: TGTGCCAGCGCCACAAACGGGGGGACGAGCTCCTACAATGAGCAGTTCTTC.

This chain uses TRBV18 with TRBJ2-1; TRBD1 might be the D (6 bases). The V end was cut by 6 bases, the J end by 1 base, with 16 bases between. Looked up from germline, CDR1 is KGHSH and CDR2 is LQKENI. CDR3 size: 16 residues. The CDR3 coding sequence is TGTGCCAGCTCTCGATCTGTACAGGGATCCTACAATGAGCAGTTCTTC. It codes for CASSRSVQGSYNEQFF.

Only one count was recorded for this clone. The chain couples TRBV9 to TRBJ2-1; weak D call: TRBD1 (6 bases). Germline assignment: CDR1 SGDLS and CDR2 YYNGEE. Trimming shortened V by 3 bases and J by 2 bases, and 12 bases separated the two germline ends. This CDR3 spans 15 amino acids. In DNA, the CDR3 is TGTGCCAGCAGCGCCCAGGGGTTGGCCTACAATGAGCAGTTCTTC. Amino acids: CASSAQGLAYNEQFF.

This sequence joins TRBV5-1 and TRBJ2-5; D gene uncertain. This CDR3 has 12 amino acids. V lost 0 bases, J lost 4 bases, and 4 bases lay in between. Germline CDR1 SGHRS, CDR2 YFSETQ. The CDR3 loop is CASSLDVETQYF. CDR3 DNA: TGCGCCAGCAGCTTGGATGTAGAGACCCAGTACTTC.